This T cell receptor beta chain stems from a study of CD8 T cells in Susac syndrome. RNA totalling about 0.45 to 1 ug underwent reverse transcription with random hexamers. TCRdb fed the immunoSEQ multiplex PCR reads into MiXCR, producing one record per CDR3 protein. The table includes under 150,000 distinct CDR3 sequences, approximately 96% detected once. The CDR3 spans 15 residues. V shed 3 bases and J 6 bases; nucleotides not matched to a gene: 11. From germline, CDR1 is KGHSH and CDR2 LQKENI. Sequencing targeted TCR beta in T cells from blood (CD8+ and CD4+). Sequences were obtained from CD4+ T cells from PBMCs. This sequence originates from a human donor with Susac syndrome. V and J are TRBV18 and TRBJ2-7; 7 bases fit TRBD1. The CDR3 region is CASSPRKQTGAEQYF. The CDR3 nucleotides are TGTGCCAGCTCACCCCGTAAGCAAACAGGGGCCGAGCAGTACTTC.